The T cell receptor beta chain under discussion was sequenced for a study of regulatory T cells in long-lasting Graves disease. Many counts were recorded for this clonotype. Its antigen is unidentified. The time point denotes: newly diagnosed GD, antithyroid drugs for less than 3 months. The authors made the TCR library using RNA they extracted from PBMCs. V lost 1 base, J lost 2 bases, and 12 bases lay in between. The CDR3 length is 16 residues. CDR1 and CDR2 from the germline V gene are SGHTA and FQGNSA. In building TCR beta libraries, iRepertoire HTBI primers were used together with Arm-PCR of CDR3 regions. One entry per CDR3 protein results from TCRdb running MiXCR on the multiplex PCR reads. The repertoire consists of approximately 360,000 distinct CDR3 sequences, with around 11% occurring once and the leading ten covering under 20%. Whole-study results and caveats: The study examined only peripheral blood, not thyroid tissue.

These same records also appear under a second study, on T cells in Graves' hyperthyroidism and ophthalmopathy. As that study records: The TCR CDR3 was amplified in a first-round RT-PCR using the HTBI primer set.

The receptor was derived from a young woman with Graves disease. The J gene is TRBJ2-1, the V gene TRBV7-2; D ambiguous. The sample was peripheral blood mononuclear cells (PBMCs), taken at new diagnosis, from a patient treated with antithyroid drugs. The CDR3 DNA reads TGTGCCAGCAGCTTAGATCTGGAAGGCCCCTACAATGAGCAGTTCTTC. It translates to CASSLDLEGPYNEQFF.